The source of this TCR beta chain is a study of blood T cell repertoires in COVID-19 (TCRdb year 2020). Notes on the research overall: Collaborator samples came from the United States, Italy and Spain and covered acute and convalescent phases of COVID-19. The prospective study material was composed of cDNA or gDNA derived from T cells, B-cell-depleted T cells, or PBMCs. A freely available public database, intended as a resource for researchers studying the immune response to SARS-CoV-2, is where the repertoires were released. Subjects who had been exposed to COVID-19, were actively infected with it, or had recovered from it provided the deeply sampled blood TCRbeta repertoires that made up the dataset. HLA class I and class II types, where available, came from metadata supplied by the sample provider rather than from assay-based typing. Samples were obtained from the ongoing ImmuneRACE study (first 160 participants) and from roughly 1,300 subjects provided by 6 global collaborators. Nearly every sample came with metadata listing a de-identified subject ID, COVID-19 status, age in years and sex. Overall study results and their limits: Clinical and demographic metadata were provided uncurated, with the amount varying by source and participant.

The CDR3 contains 14 residues, cysteine and phenylalanine counted. The sequence is cut down to CDR3 DNA, 42 bases in frame from base 1. V and J lose 2 bases and 0 bases, and a span of 6 bases separates them. Reading the germline V gene gives CDR1 SGHAT and CDR2 FQNNGV. Whole blood was collected in K2EDTA tubes by collaborating institutions according to the institutions' own protocols. For TCRbeta analysis, collaborator samples were shipped as frozen whole blood, as isolated PBMCs, or as DNA extracted from either sample type. This clone was detected only once. Its antigen has not been determined. No clone much larger than this one lies a single base away; base qualities are absent. TCRbeta CDR3 regions were amplified from genomic DNA by means of the immunoSEQ Assay, a bias-controlled multiplex PCR. Per the source publication's procedure: The number of nucleated cells in each sample was estimated from the amplification of reference gene primers within the assay. To quantify the absolute abundance of each unique TCRbeta CDR3 rearrangement, sequence reads were collapsed and filtered. For each sample, productive Simpson clonality was calculated as the square root of Simpson's diversity index across productive rearrangements. TCRdb provides this immuneACCESS table in a form limited to in-frame rearrangements. Some clones are lacking; in checked studies, under half of them reflect an unresolved V gene, and why the rest are absent is not known. V and J calls and clone size are those listed in that table; D and trimming were worked out from the DNA. This sample has about 210,000 clones in its table, and 85% to 90% of those were observed once. The top ten hold roughly 0.78% of the sample.

The chain was built from TRBV11-2 and TRBJ2-3; a confident D gene designation cannot be given. What was sequenced was peripheral blood. The source of this sequence is an older woman with acute or convalescent COVID-19. The CDR3 protein: CASSLFSSTDTQYF. Read as DNA, the sequence is TGTGCCAGCAGCTTATTTTCGAGCACAGATACGCAGTATTTT.